This TCR beta chain was captured by sequencing in a study of blood T cell repertoires in COVID-19. Across the whole study: From T cells, B-cell-depleted T cells, or PBMCs came the material, which was cDNA or gDNA.

Everyone who took part was roughly 18 to 89 years old, and they came from about 25 US areas. Allocation to cohorts depended on clinical history reported by the participants. Donors of Cohort 3 who recovered were those that had two negative PCRs, clearance, or symptom resolution. Sequencing was performed with immunoSEQ multiplex PCR; in TCRdb, only in-frame clones are kept and a portion is missing. This table has some 230,000 clones, around four fifths appearing once. V shed 7 bases and J shed 3 bases, with 20 bases lying between them. This CDR3 spans 15 amino acids. Per the germline V gene, CDR1 is SGHRS and CDR2 is YFSETQ.

This TCR derives from a man aged 35 to 55 who had recovered from COVID-19. The chain joins TRBV5-1 to TRBJ2-7; TRBD1 might be the D (6 bases). Specimen: PBMCs or T cells enriched from blood (not recorded which). CDR3 DNA sequence: TGCGCCAGCCAGGATTGGCCGGACAGAGGCTACGAGCAGTACTTC. Translation gives CASQDWPDRGYEQYF.